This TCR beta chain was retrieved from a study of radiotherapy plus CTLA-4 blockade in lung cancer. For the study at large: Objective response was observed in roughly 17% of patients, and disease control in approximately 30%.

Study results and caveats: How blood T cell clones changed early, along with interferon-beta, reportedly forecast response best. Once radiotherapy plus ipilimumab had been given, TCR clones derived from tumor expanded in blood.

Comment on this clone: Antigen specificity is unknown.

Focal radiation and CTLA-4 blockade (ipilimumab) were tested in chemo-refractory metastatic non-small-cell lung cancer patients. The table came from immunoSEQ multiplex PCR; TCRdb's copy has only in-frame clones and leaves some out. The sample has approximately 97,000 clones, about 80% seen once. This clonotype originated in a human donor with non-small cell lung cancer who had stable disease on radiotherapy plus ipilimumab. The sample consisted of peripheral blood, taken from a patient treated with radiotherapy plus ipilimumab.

The CDR3 sequence: CASMRNRRSGANVLTF. The CDR3 DNA reads as TGTGCCAGCATGCGGAACAGGCGCTCTGGGGCCAACGTCCTGACTTTC. The V call is TRBV27, the J call TRBJ2-6; perhaps TRBD1 as D (5 bases). CDR1 is MNHEY and CDR2 is SMNVEV in the germline V gene (reference sequence). This CDR3 is built from 16 residues. The V end was cut by 7 bases, the J end by 0 bases, with 13 bases between.